A single sample is the source of the 30 T cell receptor beta chains below, sequenced in a study of graft-versus-host responses after intestinal transplantation. Here immunoSEQ multiplex PCR was the method, and the copy in TCRdb shows in-frame clones only, minus some. Of approximately 32,000 clones listed, just under 95% are singletons. The sequencing used PBMCs, collected 16 days after intestinal transplant. These receptors came from a human patient who received an intestinal transplant, so some T cells may come from the graft donor.

The V call is TRBV27, the J call TRBJ1-1, with 9 bases that match TRBD1. Germline trimming cut 6 bases from V and 10 bases from J; bases unmatched to any gene: 24. The CDR3 has 18 amino acids. CDR1 is MNHEY and CDR2 is SMNVEV in the germline V gene (reference sequence). Here the CDR3 reads CASSPPEFTGGFQKGAFF. Written as DNA, the CDR3 is TGTGCCAGCAGCCCTCCAGAGTTTACAGGGGGCTTCCAAAAGGGAGCTTTCTTT.

This clone has just one count. The chain uses TRBV13 and TRBJ2-1; D gene unclear. The CDR3 runs 12 residues. Germline V gives CDR1 PRHDT, CDR2 FYEKMQ (reference sequence). The ends were cut back, 6 bases at V and 5 bases at J, with 8 bases in the middle. The CDR3 DNA reads as TGTGCCAGCAGGAAAGTCAACAATGAGCAGTTCTTC. Translating gives CASRKVNNEQFF.

The chain links TRBV7-8 to TRBJ2-3; D may be TRBD2 (5 bases). CDR1 SGHVS and CDR2 FQNEAQ come from the germline V gene. CDR3 length: 13 amino acids. V lost 7 bases to trimming and J lost 4 bases, with 12 bases between them. The CDR3 DNA reads TGTGCCAGCACCGCGGACTCCCCAGATACGCAGTATTTT. As protein: CASTADSPDTQYF.

This chain joins TRBV4-2 and TRBJ1-2; TRBD1 aligns across 9 bases. The CDR3 is 19 amino acids. Germline-derived CDR1 and CDR2 are LGHNA and YNFKEQ. V gave up 0 bases and J gave up 2 bases; unmatched junction bases: 13. The CDR3 sequence is CASSQDLDRGGSFNYGYTF. In DNA form, the CDR3 reads TGTGCCAGCAGCCAAGATTTGGACAGGGGAGGCTCCTTCAACTATGGCTACACCTTC.

The chain combines TRBV5-4 with TRBJ2-5; D remains unclear. V was pared by 1 base and J by 1 base, with 11 bases between. Germline V gene lookup returns CDR1 SGHNT and CDR2 YYREEE (reference sequence). The CDR3 extends over 15 amino acids. The chain's CDR3 is CASSLSERAQETQYF. CDR3 DNA: TGTGCCAGCAGCTTGAGTGAGAGAGCCCAAGAGACCCAGTACTTC.

The chain couples TRBV6-5 to TRBJ1-4; D might be TRBD1 (5 bases). Germline V lookup: CDR1 MNHEY, CDR2 SVGAGI. This CDR3 is 16 amino acids long. The V end was cut by 0 bases, the J end by 3 bases, with 11 bases between. In DNA form, the CDR3 reads TGTGCCAGCAGTTACTCGGGGGTTACGGCTAATGAAAAACTGTTTTTT. Protein sequence: CASSYSGVTANEKLFF.

V is TRBV10-3 and J is TRBJ2-5, with no clear D. This CDR3 contains 13 residues. Between the trimmed V and J ends, which lost 3 bases and 11 bases, there was a span of 16 bases. Germline values: CDR1 ENHRY, CDR2 SYGVKD. CDR3 sequence: CAISEHSTYVQYF. The CDR3 DNA sequence: TGTGCCATCAGTGAACATAGTACGTATGTGCAGTACTTC.

The CDR3 loop is CASRSTGNGEKLFF. Here the CDR3 DNA reads TGTGCCAGCCGATCGACAGGGAACGGTGAAAAACTGTTTTTT. The chain joins TRBV28 to TRBJ1-4; TRBD1 agrees at 7 bases. Germline V gene data show CDR1 as MDHEN and CDR2 as SYDVKM. The junction had 10 bases not matched to a gene; V was cut back by 8 bases and J by 7 bases. The CDR3 loop spans 14 amino acids.

The V and J genes are TRBV4-1 and TRBJ2-3, with no clear D. V dropped 1 base and J dropped 6 bases, with 5 bases sitting between them. The CDR3 consists of 12 residues. Germline CDR1 MGHRA, CDR2 YSYEKL. CDR3 amino acids: CASSQGADTQYF. Written as DNA, the CDR3 is TGCGCCAGCAGCCAAGGGGCGGATACGCAGTATTTT.

The chain couples TRBV28 to TRBJ1-6; D is uncertain. Per the germline V gene, CDR1 is MDHEN and CDR2 is SYDVKM. The CDR3 loop spans 14 amino acids. Trimming pared 5 bases from V and 8 bases from J, leaving 13 bases between. Here the CDR3 DNA reads TGTGCCAGCAGTCCGGGTCCTATCCATTCACCCCTCCACTTT. Translation: CASSPGPIHSPLHF.

The gene calls are TRBV5-5 and TRBJ2-1, with unresolved D. The germline V and J ends were trimmed by 4 bases and 1 base, with 15 bases remaining between them. Germline CDR1 reads SGHKS; CDR2 reads YYEKEE (reference sequence). The CDR3 spans 16 residues. The CDR3 DNA reads as TGTGCCAGCAGCCGCGACGGAGCTGGGTCCTACAATGAGCAGTTCTTC. Translation: CASSRDGAGSYNEQFF.

Only a few counts were recorded for this clone. The rearrangement links TRBV6-1 to TRBJ1-1; tentatively, D is TRBD1 (6 bases). The CDR3 totals 14 residues. CDR1 is MNHNS and CDR2 is SASEGT in the germline V gene. Trimming removed 1 base at V and 1 base at J, with 7 bases between. CDR3 sequence reads: CASSEGGGNTEAFF. For the CDR3, the DNA is TGTGCCAGCAGTGAAGGAGGGGGGAACACTGAAGCTTTCTTT.

The rearrangement joins TRBV30 to TRBJ1-1, with D maybe TRBD1 (6 bases). This CDR3 has 13 amino acids. V was trimmed by 2 bases and J by 5 bases, leaving 12 bases between them. The germline gives CDR1 GTSNPN, CDR2 SVGIG (reference sequence). The CDR3 sequence is CAWSRGGATEAFF. The CDR3 DNA sequence: TGTGCCTGGAGTCGGGGGGGCGCAACTGAAGCTTTCTTT.

J is TRBJ2-7 and V is TRBV7-2; tentatively, D is TRBD1 (6 bases). The germline V gene has CDR1 SGHTA and CDR2 FQGNSA. The CDR3 totals 14 residues. V was pared by 1 base and J by 5 bases, with 12 bases between. As DNA, the CDR3 is TGTGCCAGCAGCTTAGGCAGGGGTGCGAACGAGCAGTACTTC. It translates to CASSLGRGANEQYF.

The rearrangement uses TRBV5-1 and TRBJ2-3; 10 bases agree with TRBD1. The V gene's germline CDR1 is SGHRS and CDR2 YFSETQ. This CDR3 has 14 amino acids. Trimming removed 7 bases from V and 5 bases from J; junction bases left unmatched: 7. CDR3 protein: CASSGTGALDTQYF. In nucleotides, the CDR3 is TGCGCCAGCTCCGGGACAGGGGCTCTAGATACGCAGTATTTT.

The CDR3 DNA follows: TGTGCCAGCAGCTTCCGGGAACAAGAGACCCAGTACTTC. Encoded protein: CASSFREQETQYF. This chain connects TRBV5-5 to TRBJ2-5; a possible D gene is TRBD2 (5 bases). Trimming took 2 bases from V and 2 from J, leaving 7 bases between them. This CDR3 spans 13 amino acids. Germline CDR1 SGHKS, CDR2 YYEKEE (reference sequence).

The chain recombines TRBV6-5 with TRBJ2-1, with 8 bases matching TRBD2. Unmatched junction bases numbered 3, after V lost 2 bases and J lost 9 bases. The germline gives CDR1 MNHEY, CDR2 SVGAGI. CDR3 size: 13 residues. This chain's CDR3 is CASSYGLAFEQFF. The DNA for the CDR3 is TGTGCCAGCAGTTACGGACTAGCTTTTGAGCAGTTCTTC.

This chain joins TRBV2 and TRBJ1-4; tentatively, D is TRBD1 (6 bases). The germline gives CDR1 SNHLY, CDR2 FYNNEI. The CDR3 runs 14 residues. V was cut by 3 bases and J by 8 bases, with 13 bases left in between. The CDR3 is CASSENRVREKLFF. CDR3 nucleotide sequence: TGTGCCAGCAGTGAGAACAGGGTGAGGGAAAAACTGTTTTTT.

The chain has TRBV15 and TRBJ1-1; D is undetermined. The germline V and J ends were trimmed by 1 base and 6 bases, with 15 bases remaining between them. The germline V gene has CDR1 LNHNV and CDR2 YYDKDF (reference sequence). This CDR3 has 15 residues. The CDR3 loop is CATSRGKGVSPEAFF. In DNA, the CDR3 is TGTGCCACCAGCAGAGGAAAGGGAGTCTCCCCTGAAGCTTTCTTT. The full variable domain, its missing parts supplied by reference TRBV15 and TRBJ1-1, is DAMVIQNPRYQVTQFGKPVTLSCSQTLNHNVMYWYQQKSSQAPKLLFHYYDKDFNNEADTPDNFQSRRPNTSFCFLDIRSPGLGDTAMYLCATSRGKGVSPEAFFGQGTRLTVV.

The chain recombines TRBV7-8 with TRBJ1-2; the D gene is possibly TRBD1 (6 bases). V lost 5 bases to trimming and J lost 4 bases, with 17 bases between them. The CDR3 extends over 15 amino acids. Germline V gene data show CDR1 as SGHVS and CDR2 as FQNEAQ. CDR3 DNA sequence: TGTGCCAGCAGCCCGGGCTATGGGGGCGGCTATGGCTACACCTTC. Protein: CASSPGYGGGYGYTF.

The chain uses TRBV12-5 and TRBJ2-1; 9 bases map to TRBD1. CDR3 length: 15 residues. The germline gives CDR1 LGHNT, CDR2 FRNRAP. The V and J ends lost 1 base and 4 bases, in that order; junction bases with no gene match: 2. The CDR3: CASGLDRGRYNEQFF. The CDR3 DNA reads TGTGCTAGTGGTTTGGACAGGGGGCGATACAATGAGCAGTTCTTC.

The chain has TRBV9 and TRBJ2-1; the match to TRBD2 covers 8 bases. J gave up 13 bases and V 3 bases, and 12 bases lay outside the gene matches. The length of the CDR3 is 14 residues. Germline-derived CDR1 and CDR2 are SGDLS and YYNGEE. This chain's CDR3 is CASSARTAGAIQFF. CDR3 sequence (DNA): TGTGCCAGCAGCGCGCGAACAGCGGGAGCAATACAGTTCTTC. Together with reference TRBV9 and TRBJ2-1, the CDR3 gives the full variable domain: DSGVTQTPKHLITATGQRVTLRCSPRSGDLSVYWYQQSLDQGLQFLIQYYNGEERAKGNILERFSAQQFPDLHSELNLSSLELGDSALYFCASSARTAGAIQFFGPGTRLTVL.

The genes are TRBV19 and TRBJ2-5, with D perhaps matching TRBD1 (6 bases). The J call could be wrong; TRBJ2-7 is a better fit for the DNA end. The CDR3 has 15 residues. Germline values: CDR1 LNHDA, CDR2 SQIVND (reference sequence). The DNA of the CDR3 is TGTGCCAGTAGTATAAGTGGACAGTCTTCCTACGAGCAGTACTTC. This codes for CASSISGQSSYEQYF.

This clone is a singleton in its sample. The chain links TRBV18 to TRBJ1-4; 8 bases line up with TRBD1. The V and J ends lost 3 bases and 0 bases, in that order; junction bases with no gene match: 12. The CDR3 is made up of 19 amino acids. Germline V gene data show CDR1 as KGHSH and CDR2 as LQKENI. CDR3 sequence: CASSPIDRGSVATNEKLFF. The CDR3, as DNA: TGTGCCAGCTCACCGATAGACAGGGGCTCAGTTGCAACTAATGAAAAACTGTTTTTT.

V is TRBV19 and J is TRBJ2-7, with 8 bases matching TRBD2. This CDR3 spans 14 amino acids. From germline, CDR1 is LNHDA and CDR2 SQIVND (reference sequence). With V trimmed by 8 bases and J by 4 bases, 10 bases remained unmatched. CDR3 coding DNA: TGTGCCAGTGGCTCTGGGCTAGCGGGTTACGAGCAGTACTTC. Translation: CASGSGLAGYEQYF.

This chain connects TRBV2 to TRBJ2-7, with 10 bases that match TRBD1. Per germline, CDR1 SNHLY and CDR2 FYNNEI. V was pared by 6 bases and J by 4 bases, with 6 bases of the junction left unmatched. CDR3 length: 14 amino acids. The CDR3, as DNA: TGTGCCAGCAGACCGGGACAGGGGCTATACGAGCAGTACTTC. Amino acid sequence: CASRPGQGLYEQYF.

The chain links TRBV7-6 to TRBJ1-2, with a tentative D call TRBD1 (6 bases). The CDR3 runs to 16 residues. V dropped 5 bases and J dropped 6 bases, with 22 bases sitting between them. In germline, CDR1 is SGHVS, CDR2 FNYEAQ. CDR3 in amino acids: CASSRDKAGAADGYTF. DNA of the CDR3: TGTGCCAGCAGCAGGGACAAGGCCGGGGCAGCCGATGGCTACACCTTC.

The chain combines TRBV27 with TRBJ2-1; 8 bases align to TRBD2. The CDR3 spans 16 residues. Germline values: CDR1 MNHEY, CDR2 SMNVEV (reference sequence). J was trimmed by 0 bases and V by 5 bases; bases with no gene match: 6. The CDR3 bases are TGTGCCAGCAGTATTATAGCGGGGCCCTCCTACAATGAGCAGTTCTTC. Its translation is CASSIIAGPSYNEQFF.

The chain links TRBV28 to TRBJ2-7; D may be TRBD2 (6 bases). This CDR3 is 15 amino acids long. Germline-derived CDR1 and CDR2 are MDHEN and SYDVKM. V shed 4 bases and J shed 0 bases, with 13 bases lying between them. The DNA for the CDR3 is TGTGCCAGCAGTTCTCGAGCGGGCCTCTCCTACGAGCAGTACTTC. It codes for CASSSRAGLSYEQYF. The variable domain in full, completed from reference TRBV28 and TRBJ2-7, reads DVKVTQSSRYLVKRTGEKVFLECVQDMDHENMFWYRQDPGLGLRLIYFSYDVKMKEKGDIPEGYSVSREKKERFSLILESASTNQTSMYLCASSSRAGLSYEQYFGPGTRLTVT.

This clone came up once. V usage is TRBV19 and J usage is TRBJ1-1; D is uncertain. There are 14 residues in the CDR3. The germline V gene encodes CDR1 LNHDA and CDR2 SQIVND (reference sequence). V lost 6 bases to trimming and J lost 0 bases, with 11 bases between them. The CDR3 region is CASRSGPMNTEAFF. In DNA form, the CDR3 reads TGTGCCAGTAGGAGCGGGCCGATGAACACTGAAGCTTTCTTT. Full variable domain (rest looked up from reference TRBV19 and TRBJ1-1): DGGITQSPKYLFRKEGQNVTLSCEQNLNHDAMYWYRQDPGQGLRLIYYSQIVNDFQKGDIAEGYSVSREKKESFPLTVTSAQKNPTAFYLCASRSGPMNTEAFFGQGTRLTVV.